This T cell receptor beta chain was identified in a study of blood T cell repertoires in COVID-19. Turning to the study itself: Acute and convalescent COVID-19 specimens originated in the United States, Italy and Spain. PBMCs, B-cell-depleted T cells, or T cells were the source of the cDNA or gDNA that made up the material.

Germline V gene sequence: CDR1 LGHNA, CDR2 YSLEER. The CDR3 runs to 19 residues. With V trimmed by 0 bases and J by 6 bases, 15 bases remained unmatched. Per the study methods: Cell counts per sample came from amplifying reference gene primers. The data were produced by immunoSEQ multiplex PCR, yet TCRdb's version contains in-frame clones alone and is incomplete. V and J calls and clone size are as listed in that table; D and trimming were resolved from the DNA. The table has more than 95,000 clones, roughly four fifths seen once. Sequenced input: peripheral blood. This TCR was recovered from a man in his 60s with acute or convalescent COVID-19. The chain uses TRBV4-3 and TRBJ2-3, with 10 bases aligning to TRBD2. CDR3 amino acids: CASSQDRGMSGRARDTQYF. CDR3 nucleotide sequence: TGCGCCAGCAGCCAAGATCGGGGGATGAGCGGGAGGGCACGGGATACGCAGTATTTT.